One and the same sample provided the 4 T cell receptor beta chains below, sequenced in a study of a mutant IDH1 vaccine in newly diagnosed glioma. Described time point: week 47, end of study. What each vaccine dose contained was 300 ug of mutant IDH1 20-mer peptide, accompanied by topical imiquimod. What these receptors recognize is not known. Libraries were prepared by immunoSEQ multiplex PCR; TCRdb keeps only in-frame clonotypes and omits some of them. The sample holds tens of thousands of clones, 65% to 80% seen once. Sequencing used PBMCs, obtained from a glioma patient whose treatment included an IDH1 peptide vaccine. These receptors all come from a man between 35 and 55 years old with glioma.

This clone was seen a few times. The J gene is TRBJ1-1, the V gene TRBV25-1; D is uncertain. V lost 1 base and J 1 base, leaving 13 bases between the germline ends. Germline loops: CDR1 MGHDK, CDR2 SYGVNS. This CDR3 spans 16 amino acids. This CDR3 is CASSESPLRGNTEAFF. The CDR3 coding sequence is TGTGCCAGCAGTGAATCCCCCCTCCGGGGGAACACTGAAGCTTTCTTT. The full variable domain, completed using reference TRBV25-1 and TRBJ1-1, is EADIYQTPRYLVIGTGKKITLECSQTMGHDKMYWYQQDPGMELHLIHYSYGVNSTEKGDLSSESTVSRIRTEHFPLTLESARPSHTSQYLCASSESPLRGNTEAFFGQGTRLTVV.

This chain connects TRBV7-9 to TRBJ1-2, with D perhaps matching TRBD1 (5 bases). Germline assignment: CDR1 SEHNR and CDR2 FQNEAQ (reference sequence). Between the trimmed V and J ends, which lost 0 bases and 5 bases, there was a span of 10 bases. The CDR3 length is 14 residues. CDR3 in amino acids: CASSLARGPYGYTF. The CDR3 nucleotides are TGTGCCAGCAGCTTAGCGAGGGGCCCTTATGGCTACACCTTC. Based on the CDR3 plus reference TRBV7-9 and TRBJ1-2, the full variable domain is DTGVSQNPRHKITKRGQNVTFRCDPISEHNRLYWYRQTLGQGPEFLTYFQNEAQLEKSRLLSDRFSAERPKGSFSTLEIQRTEQGDSAMYLCASSLARGPYGYTFGSGTRLTVV.

The chain uses TRBV7-2 and TRBJ1-2; 9 bases line up with TRBD1. CDR1 is SGHTA and CDR2 is FQGNSA in the germline V gene. J lost 9 bases, V lost 3 bases, and 11 bases had no gene match. The CDR3 totals 15 residues. The DNA of the CDR3 is TGTGCCAGCAGCTTCCAAACCGGGACAGGGAGCAGCTACACCTTC. Its translation is CASSFQTGTGSSYTF.

V gene TRBV12-5 combines with J gene TRBJ2-4; 9 bases match TRBD1. CDR1 and CDR2 from the germline V gene are LGHNT and FRNRAP. CDR3 length: 13 amino acids. V lost 5 bases and J lost 4; bases outside the gene matches: 0. CDR3 in DNA: TGTGCTAGTGGTGGGACAGGGAAAAACATTCAGTACTTC. It yields the protein CASGGTGKNIQYF.